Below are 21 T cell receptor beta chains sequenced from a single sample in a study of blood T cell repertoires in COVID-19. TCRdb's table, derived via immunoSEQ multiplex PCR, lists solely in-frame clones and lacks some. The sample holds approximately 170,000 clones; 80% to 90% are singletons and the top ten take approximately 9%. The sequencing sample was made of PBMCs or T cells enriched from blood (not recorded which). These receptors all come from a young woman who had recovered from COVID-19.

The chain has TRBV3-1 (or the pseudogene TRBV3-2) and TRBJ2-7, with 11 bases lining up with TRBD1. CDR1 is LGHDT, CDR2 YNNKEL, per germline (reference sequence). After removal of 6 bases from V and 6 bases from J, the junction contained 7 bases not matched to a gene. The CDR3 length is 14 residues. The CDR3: CASRQKGQGGEQYF. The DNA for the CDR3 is TGTGCCAGCAGGCAGAAGGGACAGGGGGGCGAGCAGTACTTC.

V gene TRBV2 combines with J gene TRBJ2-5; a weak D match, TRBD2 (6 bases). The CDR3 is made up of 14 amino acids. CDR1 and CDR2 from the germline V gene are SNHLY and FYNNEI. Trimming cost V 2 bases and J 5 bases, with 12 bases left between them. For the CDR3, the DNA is TGTGCCAGCAGTGAACGCGGGATCAGGGAGACCCAGTACTTC. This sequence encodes CASSERGIRETQYF.

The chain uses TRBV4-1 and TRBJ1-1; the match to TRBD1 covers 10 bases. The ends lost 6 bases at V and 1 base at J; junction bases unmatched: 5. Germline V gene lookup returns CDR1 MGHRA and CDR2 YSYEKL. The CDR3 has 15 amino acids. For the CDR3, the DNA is TGCGCCAGCAGGACAGGGGGCATTTGGAACACTGAAGCTTTCTTT. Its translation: CASRTGGIWNTEAFF.

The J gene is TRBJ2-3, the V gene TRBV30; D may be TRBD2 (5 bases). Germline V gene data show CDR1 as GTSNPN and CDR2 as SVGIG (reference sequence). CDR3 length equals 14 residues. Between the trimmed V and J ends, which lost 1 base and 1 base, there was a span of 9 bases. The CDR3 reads CAWSEGSGTDTQYF. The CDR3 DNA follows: TGTGCCTGGAGTGAGGGTAGCGGCACAGATACGCAGTATTTT.

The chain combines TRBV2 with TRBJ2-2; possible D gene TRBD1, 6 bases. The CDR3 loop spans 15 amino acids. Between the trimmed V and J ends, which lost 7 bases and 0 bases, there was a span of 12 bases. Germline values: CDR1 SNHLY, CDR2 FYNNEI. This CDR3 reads CASIHRTANTGELFF. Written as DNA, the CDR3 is TGTGCCAGCATACACAGGACAGCGAACACCGGGGAGCTGTTTTTT.

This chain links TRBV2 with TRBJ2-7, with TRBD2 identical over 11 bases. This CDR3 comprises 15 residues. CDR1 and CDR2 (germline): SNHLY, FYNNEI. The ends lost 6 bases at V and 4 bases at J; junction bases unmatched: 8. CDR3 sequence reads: CASRLTSGIAYEQYF. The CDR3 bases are TGTGCCAGCAGGTTGACTAGCGGGATAGCTTACGAGCAGTACTTC.

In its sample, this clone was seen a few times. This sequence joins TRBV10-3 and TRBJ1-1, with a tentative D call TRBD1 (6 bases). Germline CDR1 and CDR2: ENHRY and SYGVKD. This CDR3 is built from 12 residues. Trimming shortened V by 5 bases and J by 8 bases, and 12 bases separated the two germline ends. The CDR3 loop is CAISRTGTEAFF. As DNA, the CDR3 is TGTGCCATCAGTCGAACCGGGACAGAAGCTTTCTTT.

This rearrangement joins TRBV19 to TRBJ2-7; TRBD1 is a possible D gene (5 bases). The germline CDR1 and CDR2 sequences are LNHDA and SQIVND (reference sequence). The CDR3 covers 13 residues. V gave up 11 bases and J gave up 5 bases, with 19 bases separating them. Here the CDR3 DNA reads TGTGCCTCGGCCGGACACGCGCGGAACGAGCAGTACTTC. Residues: CASAGHARNEQYF.

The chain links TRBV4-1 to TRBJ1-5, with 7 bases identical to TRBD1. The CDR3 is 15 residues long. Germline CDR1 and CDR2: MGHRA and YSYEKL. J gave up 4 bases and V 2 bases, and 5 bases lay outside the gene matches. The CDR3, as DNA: TGCGCCAGCAGCCAATTCGACAGGGATAATCAGCCCCAGCATTTT. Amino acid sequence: CASSQFDRDNQPQHF.

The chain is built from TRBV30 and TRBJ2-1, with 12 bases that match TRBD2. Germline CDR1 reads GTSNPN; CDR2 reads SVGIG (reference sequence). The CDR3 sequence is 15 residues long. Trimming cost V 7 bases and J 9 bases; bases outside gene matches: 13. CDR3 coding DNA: TGTGCCTTAACCCTCCTAGCGGGAGGGCCTGTTGAGCAGTTCTTC. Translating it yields CALTLLAGGPVEQFF. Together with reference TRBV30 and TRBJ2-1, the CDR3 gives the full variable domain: SQTIHQWPATLVQPVGSPLSLECTVEGTSNPNLYWYRQAAGRGLQLLFYSVGIGQISSEVPQNLSASRPQDRQFILSSKKLLLSDSGFYLCALTLLAGGPVEQFFGPGTRLTVL.

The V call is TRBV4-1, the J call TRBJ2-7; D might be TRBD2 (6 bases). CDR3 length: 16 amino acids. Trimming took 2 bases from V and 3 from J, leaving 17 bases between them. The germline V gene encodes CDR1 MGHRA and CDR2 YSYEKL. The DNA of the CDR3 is TGCGCCAGCAGCCAATCCCGTTCGGGAGCGAACTACGAGCAGTACTTC. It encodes CASSQSRSGANYEQYF.

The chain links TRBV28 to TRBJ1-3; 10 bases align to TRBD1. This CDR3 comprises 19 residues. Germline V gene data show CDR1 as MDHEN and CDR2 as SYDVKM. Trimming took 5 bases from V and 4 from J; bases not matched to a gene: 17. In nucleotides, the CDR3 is TGTGCCAGCAGTGTCACGACAGGGGGCGACCTCCAAGCAGGAAACACCATATATTTT. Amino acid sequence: CASSVTTGGDLQAGNTIYF.

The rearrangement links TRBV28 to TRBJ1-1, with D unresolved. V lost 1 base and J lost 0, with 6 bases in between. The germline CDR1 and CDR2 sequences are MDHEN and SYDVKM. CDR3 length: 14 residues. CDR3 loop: CASSLLAVNTEAFF. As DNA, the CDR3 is TGTGCCAGCAGTTTATTGGCAGTGAACACTGAAGCTTTCTTT.

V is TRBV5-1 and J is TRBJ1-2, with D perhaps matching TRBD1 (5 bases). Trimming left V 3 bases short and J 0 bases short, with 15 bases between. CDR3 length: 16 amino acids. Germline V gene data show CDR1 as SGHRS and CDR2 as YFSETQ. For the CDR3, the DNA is TGCGCCAGCAGCTCCACGTCAGGGAAAACTAACTATGGCTACACCTTC. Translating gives CASSSTSGKTNYGYTF.

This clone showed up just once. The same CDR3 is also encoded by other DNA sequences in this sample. The CDR3 DNA reads as TGTGCCAGCAGAAGACAGGGGAACACCGGGGAGCTGTTTTTT. As protein: CASRRQGNTGELFF. The chain recombines TRBV6-5 with TRBJ2-2, with TRBD1 matching 7 bases. Trimming cost V 6 bases and J 1 base; bases outside gene matches: 2. This CDR3 contains 14 residues. Germline loops: CDR1 MNHEY, CDR2 SVGAGI.

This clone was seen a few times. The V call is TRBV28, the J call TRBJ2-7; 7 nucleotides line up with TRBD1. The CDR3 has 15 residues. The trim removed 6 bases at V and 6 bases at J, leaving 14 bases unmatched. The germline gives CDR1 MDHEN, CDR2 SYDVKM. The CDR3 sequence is CASSPPVGQTLEQYF. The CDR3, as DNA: TGTGCCAGCAGCCCCCCCGTGGGACAGACCCTCGAGCAGTACTTC.

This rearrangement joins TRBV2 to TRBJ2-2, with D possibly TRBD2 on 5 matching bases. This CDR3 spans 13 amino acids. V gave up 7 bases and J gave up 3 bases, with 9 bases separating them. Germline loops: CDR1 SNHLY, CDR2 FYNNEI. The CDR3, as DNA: TGTGCCAGCACCAGGACTTACACCGGGGAGCTGTTTTTT. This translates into CASTRTYTGELFF.

The CDR3 loop reads CASSTGQGSTDTQYF. The CDR3 DNA is TGTGCCAGCAGCACTGGACAGGGGAGCACAGATACGCAGTATTTT. The genes are TRBV5-4 and TRBJ2-3; TRBD1 aligns across 9 bases. Germline trimming cut 4 bases from V and 0 bases from J; bases unmatched to any gene: 3. CDR3 length: 15 residues. Germline V gene data show CDR1 as SGHNT and CDR2 as YYREEE (reference sequence).

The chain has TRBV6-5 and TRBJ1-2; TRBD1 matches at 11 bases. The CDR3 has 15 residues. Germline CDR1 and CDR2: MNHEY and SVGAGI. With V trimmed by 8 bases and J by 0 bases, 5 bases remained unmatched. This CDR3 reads CASGDRGLANYGYTF. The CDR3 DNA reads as TGTGCCAGCGGGGACAGGGGGTTGGCTAACTATGGCTACACCTTC.

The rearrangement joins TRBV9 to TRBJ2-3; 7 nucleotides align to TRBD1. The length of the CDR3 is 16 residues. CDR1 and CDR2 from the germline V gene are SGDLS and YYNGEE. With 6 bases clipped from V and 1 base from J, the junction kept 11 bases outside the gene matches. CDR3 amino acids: CASKPPAGGGTDTQYF. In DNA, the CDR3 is TGTGCCAGCAAGCCCCCTGCAGGGGGAGGCACAGATACGCAGTATTTT.

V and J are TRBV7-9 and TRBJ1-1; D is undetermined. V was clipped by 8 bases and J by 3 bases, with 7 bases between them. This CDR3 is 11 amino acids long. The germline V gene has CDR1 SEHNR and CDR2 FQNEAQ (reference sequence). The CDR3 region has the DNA TGTGCCAGCGGGCGGGACACTGAAGCTTTCTTT. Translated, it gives CASGRDTEAFF. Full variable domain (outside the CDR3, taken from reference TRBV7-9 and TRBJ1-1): DTGVSQNPRHKITKRGQNVTFRCDPISEHNRLYWYRQTLGQGPEFLTYFQNEAQLEKSRLLSDRFSAERPKGSFSTLEIQRTEQGDSAMYLCASGRDTEAFFGQGTRLTVV.